The entry that follows covers one T cell receptor beta chain sequence. Its specificity is unknown. Only in-frame clones appear in the TCRdb table, and some are missing; sequencing was by immunoSEQ multiplex PCR. There are approximately 200,000 clones in the sample; roughly 88% occur only once, and under 15% lies in the top ten. With V trimmed by 0 bases and J by 8 bases, 7 bases remained unmatched. Germline V gene lookup returns CDR1 SGHRS and CDR2 YFSETQ. The CDR3 has 15 amino acids. The source of the sample is a study of cytomegalovirus exposure and HLA in healthy donors. Overall study results and limits: The study labeled more than 150 TCR beta chains cytomegalovirus-associated.

The V call is TRBV5-1, the J call TRBJ2-1, with 8 bases identical to TRBD2. The receptor was derived from a woman between 25 and 40 years old in good health and CMV-seropositive. The sequenced sample consisted of PBMCs. CDR3 in amino acids: CASSLVAGGTDEQFF. CDR3 sequence (DNA): TGCGCCAGCAGCTTGGTTGCGGGAGGAACCGATGAGCAGTTCTTC.